The sequence of this TCR beta chain was determined in a study of T-cell memory formation after mild COVID-19. Study conclusions and caveats: Of the contracting clones, CD4+ ones lay mainly in CM and EM, and CD8+ ones in EMRA. Memory from before infection featured some responding clones, which suggests cross-reactive memory joined.

Points on this clonotype: What it binds is unknown.

In TCRdb, the 5' RACE reads were re-called with MiXCR into one record per CDR3 protein. The data contain around 130,000 distinct CDR3 sequences, about 5.9% of them singletons. Trimming shortened V by 0 bases and J by 0 bases, and 12 bases separated the two germline ends. The CDR3 totals 16 residues. Per the germline V gene, CDR1 is GTSNPN and CDR2 is SVGIG (reference sequence). The sequencing sample was made of PBMCs or a T cell subset sorted from them (not recorded which). This rearrangement joins TRBV30 to TRBJ1-3; TRBD1 might be the D (5 bases). This receptor was taken from an adult woman who had mild COVID-19 (a few samples of this study predate the infection). Cell type and time point are not known. The CDR3 bases are TGTGCCTGGAGTGTAAAGGCAGGGTACTCTGGAAACACCATATATTTT. It is translated as CAWSVKAGYSGNTIYF.